This T cell receptor beta chain was captured by sequencing in a study of OX40 agonist ivuxolimab in advanced cancers. Trimming removed 6 bases at V and 3 bases at J, with 11 bases between. The CDR3 sequence is 13 residues long. Germline values: CDR1 MNHNS, CDR2 SASEGT. Assay used: immunoSEQ multiplex PCR; TCRdb lists only in-frame clones, some missing. Seen here are around 67,000 clones, 84% observed once, and the top ten hold around 2.3%. The gene calls are TRBV6-1 and TRBJ1-1; no firm D call. The source was CD4+ or CD8+ T cells sorted from blood, collected in a trial of the OX40 agonist ivuxolimab. The sequence came from an adult with an advanced solid tumor such as melanoma, head and neck, liver or kidney cancer. CDR3 sequence (DNA): TGTGCCAGCAGGGCGACCCTAGACACTGAAGCTTTCTTT. Translation: CASRATLDTEAFF.